This T cell receptor beta chain was sequenced for a study of neurological immune-mediated disorders. Every sequencing run generated in excess of 180 million TCR-beta sequences. These sequences covered 15-18 subjects. Each CDR3 protein gets one entry after TCRdb re-called the 5' RACE reads with MiXCR. The sample holds 20,000 to 25,000 distinct CDR3 sequences, approximately 5.9% seen once. This clonotype has at least ten counts. The germline CDR1 and CDR2 sequences are LNHDA and SQIVND (reference sequence). Between the trimmed V and J ends, which lost 5 bases and 0 bases, there was a span of 13 bases. This CDR3 comprises 15 residues.

The clonotype was recovered from a young man in good health. The chain recombines TRBV19 with TRBJ1-2; a weak D match, TRBD1 (6 bases). Sequencing was performed on CD8+ T cells from blood. The CDR3 sequence is CASSPQGGANYGYTF. For the CDR3, the DNA is TGTGCCAGTAGTCCCCAAGGGGGAGCTAACTATGGCTACACCTTC.